Many counts were recorded for the clone carrying this T cell receptor (beta chain). V dropped 3 bases and J dropped 7; count of bases not matched to a gene: 17. The CDR3 loop spans 17 amino acids. Germline V gene lookup returns CDR1 PRHDT and CDR2 FYEKMQ (reference sequence). The data stem from a study of Graves' ophthalmopathy and Graves' hyperthyroidism. The authors amplified TCR beta CDR3 regions from RNA transcripts. HTBI primers were used in a first-round RT-PCR, which preceded a second-round multiplex PCR. TCRdb re-analysed the multiplex PCR reads in MiXCR, keeping a single row per CDR3 protein. Among roughly 480,000 distinct CDR3 sequences listed, 13% to 15% were seen once.

The specimen sequenced was blood. This chain connects TRBV13 to TRBJ2-7, with 8 bases aligning to TRBD2. The TCR comes from a woman aged 25 to 39 with Graves' ophthalmopathy. The CDR3 DNA is TGTGCCAGCAGCTTTGTTTATGAGGATAGCGGGAAAAGGGAGCAGTACTTC. Translating it yields CASSFVYEDSGKREQYF.